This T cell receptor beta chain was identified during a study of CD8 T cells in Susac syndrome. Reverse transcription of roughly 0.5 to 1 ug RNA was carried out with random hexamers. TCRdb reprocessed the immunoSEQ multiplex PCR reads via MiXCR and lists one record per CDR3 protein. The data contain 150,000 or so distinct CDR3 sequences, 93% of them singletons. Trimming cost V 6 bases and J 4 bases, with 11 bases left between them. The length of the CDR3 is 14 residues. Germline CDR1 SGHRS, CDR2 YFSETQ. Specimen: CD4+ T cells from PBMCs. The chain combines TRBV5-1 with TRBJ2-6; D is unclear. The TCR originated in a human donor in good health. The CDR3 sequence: CASNLYTGANVLTF. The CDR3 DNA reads TGCGCCAGCAACCTTTATACAGGGGCCAACGTCCTGACTTTC.